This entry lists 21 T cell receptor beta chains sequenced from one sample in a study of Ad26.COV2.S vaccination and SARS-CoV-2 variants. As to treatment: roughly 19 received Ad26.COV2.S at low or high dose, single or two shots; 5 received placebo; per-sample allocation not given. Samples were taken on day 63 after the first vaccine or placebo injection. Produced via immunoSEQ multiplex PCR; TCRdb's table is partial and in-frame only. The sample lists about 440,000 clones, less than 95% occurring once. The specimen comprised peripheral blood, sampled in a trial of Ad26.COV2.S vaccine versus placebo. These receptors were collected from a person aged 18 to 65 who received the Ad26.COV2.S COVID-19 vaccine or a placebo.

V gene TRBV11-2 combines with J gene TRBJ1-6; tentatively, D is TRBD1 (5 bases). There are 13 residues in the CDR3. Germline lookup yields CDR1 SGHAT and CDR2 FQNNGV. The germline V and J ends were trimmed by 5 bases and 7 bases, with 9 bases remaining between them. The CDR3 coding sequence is TGTGCCAGCAGCCCCGGGGGAAATTCACCCCTCCACTTT. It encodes CASSPGGNSPLHF.

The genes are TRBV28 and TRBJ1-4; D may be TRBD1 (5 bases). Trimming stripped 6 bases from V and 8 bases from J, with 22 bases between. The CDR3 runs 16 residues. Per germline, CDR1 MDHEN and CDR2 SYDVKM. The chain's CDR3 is CASSRFGTRLDEKLFF. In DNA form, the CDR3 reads TGTGCCAGCAGCAGATTCGGGACGCGGTTGGACGAAAAACTGTTTTTT.

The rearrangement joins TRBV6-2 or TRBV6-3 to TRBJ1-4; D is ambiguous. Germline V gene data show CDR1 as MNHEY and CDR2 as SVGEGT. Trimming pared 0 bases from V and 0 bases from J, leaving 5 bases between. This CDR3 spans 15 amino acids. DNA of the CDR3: TGTGCCAGCAGTTACTCGACCTCAACTAATGAAAAACTGTTTTTT. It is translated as CASSYSTSTNEKLFF.

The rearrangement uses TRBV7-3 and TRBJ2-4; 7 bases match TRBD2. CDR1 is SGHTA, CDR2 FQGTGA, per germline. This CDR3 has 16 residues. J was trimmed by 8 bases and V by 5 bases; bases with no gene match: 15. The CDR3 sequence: CASSTTGAGDGDIQYF. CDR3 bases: TGTGCCAGCAGCACCACGGGTGCGGGAGATGGAGACATTCAGTACTTC.

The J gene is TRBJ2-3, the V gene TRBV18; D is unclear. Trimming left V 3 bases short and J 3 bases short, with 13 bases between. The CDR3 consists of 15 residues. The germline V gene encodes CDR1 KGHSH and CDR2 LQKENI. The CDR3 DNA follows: TGTGCCAGCTCACCCCGCCCTGGAGTGACAGATACGCAGTATTTT. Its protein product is CASSPRPGVTDTQYF.

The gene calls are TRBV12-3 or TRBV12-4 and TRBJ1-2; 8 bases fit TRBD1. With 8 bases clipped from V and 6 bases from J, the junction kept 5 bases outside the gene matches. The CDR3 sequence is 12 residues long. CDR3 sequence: CASRETGDGYTF. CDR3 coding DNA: TGTGCCAGCCGAGAGACAGGGGATGGCTACACCTTC.

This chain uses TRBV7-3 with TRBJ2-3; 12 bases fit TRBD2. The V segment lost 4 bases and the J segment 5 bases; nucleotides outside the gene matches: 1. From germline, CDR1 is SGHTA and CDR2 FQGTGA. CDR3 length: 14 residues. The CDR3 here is CASSSGLAGDTQYF. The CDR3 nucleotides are TGTGCCAGCAGCTCGGGACTAGCGGGAGATACGCAGTATTTT.

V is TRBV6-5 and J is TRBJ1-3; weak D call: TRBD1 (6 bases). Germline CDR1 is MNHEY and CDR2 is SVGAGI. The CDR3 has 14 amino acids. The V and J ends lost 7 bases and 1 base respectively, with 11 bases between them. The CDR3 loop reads CASTPRGSGNTIYF. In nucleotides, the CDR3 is TGTGCCAGCACTCCGAGGGGGTCTGGAAACACCATATATTTT.

This chain's CDR3 is CASGGGGSGNTIYF. The CDR3 nucleotides read TGTGCCAGCGGAGGGGGGGGTTCTGGAAACACCATATATTTT. The chain combines TRBV28 with TRBJ1-3; D is possibly TRBD1 (6 bases). This CDR3 contains 14 residues. The V and J ends lost 8 bases and 1 base respectively, with 12 bases between them. Germline values: CDR1 MDHEN, CDR2 SYDVKM.

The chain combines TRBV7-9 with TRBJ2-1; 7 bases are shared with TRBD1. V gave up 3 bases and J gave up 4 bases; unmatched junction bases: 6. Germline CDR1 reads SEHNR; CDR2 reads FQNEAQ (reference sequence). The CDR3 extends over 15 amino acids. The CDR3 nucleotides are TGTGCCAGCAGCTTCGGACAGGACGCGTACAATGAGCAGTTCTTC. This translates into CASSFGQDAYNEQFF.

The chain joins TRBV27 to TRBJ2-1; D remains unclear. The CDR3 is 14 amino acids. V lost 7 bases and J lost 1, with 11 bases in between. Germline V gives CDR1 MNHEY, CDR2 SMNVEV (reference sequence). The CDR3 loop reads CASIWVVSYNEQFF. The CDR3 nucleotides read TGTGCCAGCATCTGGGTGGTTTCCTACAATGAGCAGTTCTTC.

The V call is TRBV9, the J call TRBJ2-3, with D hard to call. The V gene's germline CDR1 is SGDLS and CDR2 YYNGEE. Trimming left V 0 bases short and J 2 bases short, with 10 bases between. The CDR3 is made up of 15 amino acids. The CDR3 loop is CASSVEAFYTDTQYF. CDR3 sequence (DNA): TGTGCCAGCAGCGTAGAGGCCTTTTACACAGATACGCAGTATTTT.

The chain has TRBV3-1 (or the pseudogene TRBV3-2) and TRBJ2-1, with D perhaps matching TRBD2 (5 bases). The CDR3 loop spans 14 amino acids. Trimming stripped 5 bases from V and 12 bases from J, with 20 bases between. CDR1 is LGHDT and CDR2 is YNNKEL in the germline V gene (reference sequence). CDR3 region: CASSVRTENERQFF. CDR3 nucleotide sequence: TGTGCCAGCAGCGTGAGGACTGAAAATGAGCGGCAGTTCTTC.

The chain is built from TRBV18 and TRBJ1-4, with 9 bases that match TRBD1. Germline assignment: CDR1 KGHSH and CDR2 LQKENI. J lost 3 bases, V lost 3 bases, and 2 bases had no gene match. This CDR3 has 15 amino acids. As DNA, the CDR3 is TGTGCCAGCTCACCGGGACAGGGCTCTAATGAAAAACTGTTTTTT. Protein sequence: CASSPGQGSNEKLFF.

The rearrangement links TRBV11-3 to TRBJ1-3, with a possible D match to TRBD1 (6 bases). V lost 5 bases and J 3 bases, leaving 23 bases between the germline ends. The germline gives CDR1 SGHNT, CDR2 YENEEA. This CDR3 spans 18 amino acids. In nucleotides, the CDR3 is TGTGCCAGCAGCATGGGACACGCTACAGGTAAGGATGGAAACACCATATATTTT. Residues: CASSMGHATGKDGNTIYF.

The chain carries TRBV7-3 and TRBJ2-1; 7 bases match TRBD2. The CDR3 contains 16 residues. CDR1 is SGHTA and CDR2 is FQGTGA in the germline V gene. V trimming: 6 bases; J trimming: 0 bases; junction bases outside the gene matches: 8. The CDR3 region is CASSSSGDSSYNEQFF. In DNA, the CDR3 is TGTGCCAGCAGTTCAAGCGGGGATAGCTCCTACAATGAGCAGTTCTTC.

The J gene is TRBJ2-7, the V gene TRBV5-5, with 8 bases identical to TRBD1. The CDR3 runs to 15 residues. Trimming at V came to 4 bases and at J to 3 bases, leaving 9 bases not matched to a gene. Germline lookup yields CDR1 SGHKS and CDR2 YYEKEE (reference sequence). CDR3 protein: CASSVGQGTSYEQYF. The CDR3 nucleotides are TGTGCCAGCAGCGTCGGACAGGGAACGAGCTACGAGCAGTACTTC.

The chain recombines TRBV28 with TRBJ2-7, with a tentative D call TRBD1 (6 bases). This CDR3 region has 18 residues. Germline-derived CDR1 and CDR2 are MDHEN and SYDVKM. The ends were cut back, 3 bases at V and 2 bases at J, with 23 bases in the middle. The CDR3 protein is CASSLWAGDTVGPYEQYF. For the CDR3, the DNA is TGTGCCAGCAGTTTGTGGGCCGGGGACACAGTCGGACCCTACGAGCAGTACTTC. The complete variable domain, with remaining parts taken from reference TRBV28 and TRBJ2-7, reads DVKVTQSSRYLVKRTGEKVFLECVQDMDHENMFWYRQDPGLGLRLIYFSYDVKMKEKGDIPEGYSVSREKKERFSLILESASTNQTSMYLCASSLWAGDTVGPYEQYFGPGTRLTVT.

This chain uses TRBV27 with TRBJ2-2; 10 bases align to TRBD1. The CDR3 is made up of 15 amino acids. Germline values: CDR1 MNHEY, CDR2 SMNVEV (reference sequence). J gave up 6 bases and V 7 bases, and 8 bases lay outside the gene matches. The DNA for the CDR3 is TGTGCCAGCACCTTCGGTGGGACAGGGGCCGGGGAGCTGTTTTTT. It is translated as CASTFGGTGAGELFF.

CDR3 DNA sequence: TGCGCCAGCAGCCAAGATTCGAGACAGGGAGCCTACGAGCAGTACTTC. Translating it yields CASSQDSRQGAYEQYF. The chain links TRBV4-3 to TRBJ2-7; TRBD1 aligns across 7 bases. Germline CDR1 LGHNA, CDR2 YSLEER. The CDR3 covers 16 residues. With 0 bases clipped from V and 2 bases from J, the junction kept 7 bases outside the gene matches.

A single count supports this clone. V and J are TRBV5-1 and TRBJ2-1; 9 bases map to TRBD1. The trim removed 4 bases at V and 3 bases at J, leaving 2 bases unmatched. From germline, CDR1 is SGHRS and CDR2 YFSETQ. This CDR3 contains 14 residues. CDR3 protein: CASSRGQGYNEQFF. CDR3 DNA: TGCGCCAGCAGCAGGGGACAGGGCTACAATGAGCAGTTCTTC.